Below, 29 T cell receptor beta chains from the same sample are listed, as sequenced in a study of immune evolution from preneoplasia to lung adenocarcinoma. The repertoire was sequenced with immunoSEQ multiplex PCR; TCRdb's copy has only in-frame clones and lacks some. In the table there are tens of thousands of clones, under 80% of which are singletons. Sample: FFPE invasive lung adenocarcinoma tissue. Receptors originate from a person in their sixties with lung adenocarcinoma.

The chain is built from TRBV7-8 and TRBJ1-2; D is unresolved. The CDR3 contains 15 residues. V lost 0 bases and J 3 bases, leaving 11 bases between the germline ends. Germline V gene lookup returns CDR1 SGHVS and CDR2 FQNEAQ. CDR3 sequence reads: CASSLAEGAHYGYTF. The CDR3 DNA reads as TGTGCCAGCAGCTTAGCGGAGGGCGCTCACTATGGCTACACCTTC. Variable domain in full (rest from reference TRBV7-8 and TRBJ1-2): GAGVSQSPRYKVAKRGQDVALRCDPISGHVSLFWYQQALGQGPEFLTYFQNEAQLDKSGLPSDRFFAERPEGSVSTLKIQRTQQEDSAVYLCASSLAEGAHYGYTFGSGTRLTVV.

This clone occurred a few times. The rearrangement uses TRBV18 and TRBJ2-3; D not resolved. V lost 6 bases and J 2 bases, leaving 15 bases between the germline ends. Germline V gives CDR1 KGHSH, CDR2 LQKENI. The CDR3 is 15 residues long. The CDR3 DNA reads TGTGCCAGCTCCGTCGGACCCCGGGTCACAGATACGCAGTATTTT. Encoded protein: CASSVGPRVTDTQYF.

V and J are TRBV4-1 and TRBJ1-4, with a tentative D call TRBD1 (6 bases). Germline CDR1 and CDR2: MGHRA and YSYEKL. The V end lost 3 bases, the J end lost 6 bases, and 11 bases lay between the germline ends. The CDR3 is 14 residues long. The CDR3 nucleotides are TGCGCCAGCAGCCAGCAGGGGAGCGATGAAAAACTGTTTTTT. Amino acid sequence: CASSQQGSDEKLFF.

V usage is TRBV6-5 and J usage is TRBJ1-5; tentative D call: TRBD1 (5 bases). Trimming took off 4 bases at V and 4 bases at J, with 17 bases between the two ends. The germline V gene has CDR1 MNHEY and CDR2 SVGAGI. This CDR3 is built from 16 residues. CDR3 DNA sequence: TGTGCCAGCAGTTCGCGGGGAACGGGGGGGAATCAGCCCCAGCATTTT. Translating gives CASSSRGTGGNQPQHF.

This sequence joins TRBV6-1 and TRBJ2-2; D ambiguous. Trimming took 3 bases from V and 3 from J, leaving 8 bases between them. The germline V gene has CDR1 MNHNS and CDR2 SASEGT. CDR3 size: 14 residues. CDR3: CASSEGTDTGELFF. In DNA, the CDR3 is TGTGCCAGCAGTGAGGGCACAGACACCGGGGAGCTGTTTTTT.

V gene TRBV13 combines with J gene TRBJ2-2; 12 bases are a match to TRBD2. With 1 base clipped from V and 5 bases from J, the junction kept 8 bases outside the gene matches. CDR3 length equals 18 residues. CDR1 is PRHDT and CDR2 is FYEKMQ in the germline V gene (reference sequence). The CDR3 DNA is TGTGCCAGCAGCTTAGAGGGACTAGCGGGCGCGCGGACCGGGGAGCTGTTTTTT. Its translation: CASSLEGLAGARTGELFF.

V is TRBV7-8 and J is TRBJ1-4; D is uncertain. This CDR3 spans 15 amino acids. Germline V gene lookup returns CDR1 SGHVS and CDR2 FQNEAQ. The V and J ends lost 1 base and 8 bases respectively, with 14 bases between them. The DNA for the CDR3 is TGTGCCAGCAGCTTAGGGGTAAGGGTTGGCGAAAAACTGTTTTTT. It translates to CASSLGVRVGEKLFF.

The chain recombines TRBV4-3 with TRBJ2-1, with TRBD2 matching over 10 bases. V shed 7 bases and J 6 bases; nucleotides not matched to a gene: 21. This CDR3 contains 19 residues. CDR1 and CDR2 from the germline V gene are LGHNA and YSLEER. In nucleotides, the CDR3 is TGCGCCAGCACCTCAACCTCCCTAGCGGGAGAGGCCGGTGGCAATGAGCAGTTCTTC. Encoded protein: CASTSTSLAGEAGGNEQFF.

The chain is built from TRBV29-1 and TRBJ1-1, with D tentatively TRBD1 (6 bases). The CDR3 covers 13 residues. The germline V gene encodes CDR1 SQVTM and CDR2 ANQGSEA. Trimming took off 6 bases at V and 3 bases at J, with 14 bases between the two ends. CDR3 amino acids: CSVAHREHTEAFF. The DNA for the CDR3 is TGCAGCGTGGCCCACAGGGAGCACACTGAAGCTTTCTTT.

The rearrangement uses TRBV14 and TRBJ1-2; D uncertain. The CDR3 is 14 residues long. CDR1 SGHDN and CDR2 FVKESK come from the germline V gene. Trimming took 1 base from V and 4 from J, leaving 10 bases between them. In nucleotides, the CDR3 is TGTGCCAGCAGCCAAGGGGCGAGGAGCTATGGCTACACCTTC. Translation: CASSQGARSYGYTF.

This chain joins TRBV7-8 and TRBJ2-3, with 7 nucleotides matching TRBD2. Germline V gene data show CDR1 as SGHVS and CDR2 as FQNEAQ. This CDR3 region has 16 residues. V trimming: 1 base; J trimming: 2 bases; junction bases outside the gene matches: 6. CDR3 DNA sequence: TGTGCCAGCAGCTTAGTACCTAGCGGAGCCACAGATACGCAGTATTTT. Translated: CASSLVPSGATDTQYF. Full variable domain (missing parts from reference TRBV7-8 and TRBJ2-3): GAGVSQSPRYKVAKRGQDVALRCDPISGHVSLFWYQQALGQGPEFLTYFQNEAQLDKSGLPSDRFFAERPEGSVSTLKIQRTQQEDSAVYLCASSLVPSGATDTQYFGPGTRLTVL.

The V call is TRBV15, the J call TRBJ2-5; tentatively, D is TRBD1 (5 bases). This CDR3 spans 13 amino acids. The germline V gene has CDR1 LNHNV and CDR2 YYDKDF (reference sequence). V was shortened by 0 bases and J by 3 bases, with 5 bases between the two germline ends. The CDR3 spells CATSRDREETQYF. DNA of the CDR3: TGTGCCACCAGCAGAGACAGGGAAGAGACCCAGTACTTC.

The gene calls are TRBV6-5 and TRBJ1-2; 8 bases fit TRBD1. V shed 4 bases, J shed 4 bases, and the junction held 5 bases outside the gene matches. This CDR3 has 14 residues. Germline CDR1 and CDR2: MNHEY and SVGAGI. The CDR3 here is CASSSDRVFYGYTF. CDR3 DNA sequence: TGTGCCAGCAGTTCGGACAGGGTATTCTATGGCTACACCTTC.

The chain uses TRBV13 and TRBJ1-2, with a possible D match to TRBD1 (5 bases). The CDR3 length is 14 residues. Germline CDR1 is PRHDT and CDR2 is FYEKMQ (reference sequence). With 0 bases removed from V and 6 bases from J, the gap between germline ends came to 11 bases. CDR3 nucleotide sequence: TGTGCCAGCAGCTTAGGGCAGGGAGGCAATGGCTACACCTTC. This translates into CASSLGQGGNGYTF. Variable domain in full (rest from reference TRBV13 and TRBJ1-2): AAGVIQSPRHLIKEKRETATLKCYPIPRHDTVYWYQQGPGQDPQFLISFYEKMQSDKGSIPDRFSAQQFSDYHSELNMSSLELGDSALYFCASSLGQGGNGYTFGSGTRLTVV.

This clone turned up a few times. The chain uses TRBV5-6 and TRBJ1-1; 8 bases line up with TRBD1. The CDR3 extends over 15 amino acids. V shed 4 bases, J shed 1 base, and the junction held 6 bases outside the gene matches. Germline assignment: CDR1 SGHDT and CDR2 YYEEEE. CDR3 sequence (DNA): TGTGCCAGCAGCCCGCGAGGACAGGGGAACACTGAAGCTTTCTTT. Its protein is CASSPRGQGNTEAFF.

The CDR3 reads CASSSQQGAGSTEAFF. The CDR3 DNA reads TGCGCCAGCAGCTCTCAACAGGGGGCAGGCAGCACTGAAGCTTTCTTT. This rearrangement joins TRBV5-1 to TRBJ1-1; 9 bases map to TRBD1. This CDR3 spans 16 amino acids. Germline V gene lookup returns CDR1 SGHRS and CDR2 YFSETQ. Trimming removed 3 bases from V and 4 bases from J; junction bases left unmatched: 10. Looking up the rest from reference TRBV5-1 and TRBJ1-1 gives the full variable domain: KAGVTQTPRYLIKTRGQQVTLSCSPISGHRSVSWYQQTPGQGLQFLFEYFSETQRNKGNFPGRFSGRQFSNSRSEMNVSTLELGDSALYLCASSSQQGAGSTEAFFGQGTRLTVV.

This clone was seen more than once but under ten times. The gene calls are TRBV2 and TRBJ2-5; 7 bases fit TRBD2. There are 14 residues in the CDR3. With V trimmed by 5 bases and J by 4 bases, 7 bases remained unmatched. Germline-derived CDR1 and CDR2 are SNHLY and FYNNEI. DNA of the CDR3: TGTGCCAGCAGTCGGGGCGGGAGAGGAGAGACCCAGTACTTC. This translates into CASSRGGRGETQYF.

The chain joins TRBV2 to TRBJ2-5; weak D call: TRBD2 (5 bases). The CDR3 is 14 amino acids. The V end was cut by 1 base, the J end by 7 bases, with 13 bases between. From germline, CDR1 is SNHLY and CDR2 FYNNEI. In nucleotides, the CDR3 is TGTGCCAGCAGTGAAGGTCGAGGCGGAGGGACCCAGTACTTC. It codes for CASSEGRGGGTQYF.

The CDR3, as DNA: TGTGCCAGCACCCCCGCGGTTGCGGGCGGTCAGCCCCAGCATTTT. This codes for CASTPAVAGGQPQHF. The rearrangement links TRBV28 to TRBJ1-5; D is uncertain. V lost 7 bases, J lost 6 bases, and 19 bases lay in between. The CDR3 totals 15 residues. CDR1 MDHEN and CDR2 SYDVKM come from the germline V gene.

The chain uses TRBV2 and TRBJ2-1, with unresolved D. Germline V gene data show CDR1 as SNHLY and CDR2 as FYNNEI. CDR3 length equals 12 residues. V was shortened by 8 bases and J by 6 bases, with 11 bases between the two germline ends. CDR3 loop: CASLPDSNEQFF. The CDR3 nucleotides are TGTGCCAGCCTCCCAGATAGCAATGAGCAGTTCTTC.

The rearrangement links TRBV9 to TRBJ2-7; 9 bases align to TRBD1. Germline V gives CDR1 SGDLS, CDR2 YYNGEE. The CDR3 consists of 17 residues. Trimming removed 2 bases from V and 6 bases from J; junction bases left unmatched: 15. The CDR3 loop reads CASSVDPGQGRSPEQYF. The CDR3 DNA is TGTGCCAGCAGCGTTGACCCGGGACAGGGAAGGTCTCCCGAGCAGTACTTC.

The J gene is TRBJ2-7, the V gene TRBV5-1; the D gene is possibly TRBD1 (5 bases). CDR3 size: 15 residues. The germline V gene encodes CDR1 SGHRS and CDR2 YFSETQ. V was trimmed by 3 bases and J by 7 bases, leaving 20 bases between them. CDR3 region: CASSWSQEGAGEQYF. The CDR3 DNA reads as TGCGCCAGCAGCTGGTCCCAGGAAGGGGCAGGTGAGCAGTACTTC. The whole variable domain, remainder taken from reference TRBV5-1 and TRBJ2-7, is KAGVTQTPRYLIKTRGQQVTLSCSPISGHRSVSWYQQTPGQGLQFLFEYFSETQRNKGNFPGRFSGRQFSNSRSEMNVSTLELGDSALYLCASSWSQEGAGEQYFGPGTRLTVT.

This clone was counted a few times. Here the CDR3 reads CAISESVDGAASYGYTF. The CDR3 DNA is TGTGCCATCAGTGAGTCCGTCGACGGGGCGGCTAGCTATGGCTACACCTTC. The V and J genes are TRBV10-3 and TRBJ1-2; D is possibly TRBD1 (5 bases). V dropped 0 bases and J dropped 4 bases, with 18 bases sitting between them. This CDR3 is built from 17 residues. Germline loops: CDR1 ENHRY, CDR2 SYGVKD.

This clone has just a few counts. The chain couples TRBV7-2 to TRBJ2-7, with 7 bases identical to TRBD2. This CDR3 comprises 15 residues. Germline-derived CDR1 and CDR2 are SGHTA and FQGNSA. Trimming took 3 bases from V and 4 from J; bases not matched to a gene: 9. CDR3 residues: CASSFQASSGYEQYF. The DNA of the CDR3 is TGTGCCAGCAGCTTTCAGGCGTCTAGCGGTTACGAGCAGTACTTC.

The V gene is TRBV9, the J gene TRBJ2-1, with 9 bases aligning to TRBD2. V shed 4 bases and J 7 bases; nucleotides not matched to a gene: 12. The CDR3 is 16 amino acids. Per the germline V gene, CDR1 is SGDLS and CDR2 is YYNGEE. The CDR3, as DNA: TGTGCCAGCAGCCTAGGGGGGCGGGAGGGCCTGAATGAGCAGTTCTTC. The encoded protein is CASSLGGREGLNEQFF.

The rearrangement links TRBV7-2 to TRBJ2-1; D remains unclear. V lost 0 bases to trimming and J lost 6 bases, with 9 bases between them. This CDR3 is built from 14 residues. Germline assignment: CDR1 SGHTA and CDR2 FQGNSA. This CDR3 is CASSLADVFNEQFF. CDR3 nucleotide sequence: TGTGCCAGCAGCTTAGCCGATGTCTTCAATGAGCAGTTCTTC.

This sequence joins TRBV10-3 and TRBJ2-3, with 8 bases aligning to TRBD2. V was clipped by 7 bases and J by 3 bases; unmatched bases: 6. The V gene's germline CDR1 is ENHRY and CDR2 SYGVKD. The CDR3 length is 14 residues. CDR3 residues: CAIMKERETDTQYF. The CDR3 nucleotides are TGTGCCATCATGAAGGAGCGGGAGACAGATACGCAGTATTTT.

The CDR3 sequence is CASSSLAGGPNEQFF. The CDR3 nucleotides read TGCGCCAGCAGCTCACTAGCGGGAGGACCCAATGAGCAGTTCTTC. The V call is TRBV5-1, the J call TRBJ2-1, with 12 bases fitting TRBD2. The germline V gene has CDR1 SGHRS and CDR2 YFSETQ. With V trimmed by 3 bases and J by 6 bases, 4 bases remained unmatched. The CDR3 is 15 amino acids.

The DNA for the CDR3 is TGTGCCAGCAGCGATCGGACTAGCGGTCGCACAGATACGCAGTATTTT. It translates to CASSDRTSGRTDTQYF. This chain joins TRBV11-2 and TRBJ2-3; TRBD2 matches 10 bases. Looked up from germline, CDR1 is SGHAT and CDR2 is FQNNGV. The junction had 6 bases not matched to a gene; V was cut back by 5 bases and J by 1 base. This CDR3 has 16 amino acids.